This TCR beta chain is from a study of blood T cell repertoires in COVID-19. Sequencing used immunoSEQ multiplex PCR; TCRdb keeps in-frame clones, though not all of them. The sample yields approximately 46,000 clones, around 81% seen once. Trimming at V came to 5 bases and at J to 5 bases, leaving 5 bases not matched to a gene. The CDR3 loop spans 14 amino acids. Germline assignment: CDR1 SNHLY and CDR2 FYNNEI. The clonotype originates from a woman of 80 years or more with COVID-19, enrolled during active disease. The rearrangement joins TRBV2 to TRBJ2-3; 9 bases agree with TRBD2. Sequenced: peripheral blood. The CDR3 coding sequence is TGTGCCAGCAGTCGGGGACTAGCCCAAGATACGCAGTATTTT. Translated, it gives CASSRGLAQDTQYF. Full variable domain (outside the CDR3, taken from reference TRBV2 and TRBJ2-3): EPEVTQTPSHQVTQMGQEVILRCVPISNHLYFYWYRQILGQKVEFLVSFYNNEISEKSEIFDDQFSVERPDGSNFTLKIRSTKLEDSAMYFCASSRGLAQDTQYFGPGTRLTVL.